The 32 T cell receptor beta chains below were found in one sample sequenced in a study of cytomegalovirus exposure and HLA in healthy donors (dated by TCRdb to about 2017). Library creation used the immunoSEQ multiplex PCR assay. For the multiplex PCR, a mixture combining 60 forward primers for TCR Vbeta segments and 13 reverse primers for TCR Jbeta segments was used. Imported from immuneACCESS, the table was reduced by TCRdb to in-frame sequences with V and J called. These copies leave out some clones; in studies compared against another copy, an unresolved V gene accounts for under half, and the cause of the remainder is not known. The sample table holds some 140,000 clones, of which around 77% were seen once. Of the sample, approximately 4.8% falls within the top ten clones. The sequenced sample was PBMCs. These receptors originate from a man aged 25 to 40 in good health.

This rearrangement joins TRBV29-1 to TRBJ2-7, with D hard to call. Germline V gives CDR1 SQVTM, CDR2 ANQGSEA. The CDR3 sequence is 13 residues long. The germline V and J ends were trimmed by 2 bases and 0 bases, with 8 bases remaining between them. The CDR3 loop is CSVEFSRSYEQYF. The CDR3 DNA reads TGCAGCGTTGAATTCAGTCGCTCCTACGAGCAGTACTTC.

The chain combines TRBV7-2 with TRBJ2-3; tentative D call: TRBD1 (5 bases). CDR1 and CDR2 (germline): SGHTA, FQGNSA. V lost 1 base and J lost 4, with 9 bases in between. CDR3 length equals 14 residues. The CDR3 loop is CASSLGQGADTQYF. CDR3 coding DNA: TGTGCCAGCAGCTTAGGGCAGGGCGCAGATACGCAGTATTTT.

The gene calls are TRBV6-5 and TRBJ1-2, with D maybe TRBD1 (5 bases). The CDR3 sequence is 15 residues long. Germline values: CDR1 MNHEY, CDR2 SVGAGI. The V end lost 4 bases, the J end lost 2 bases, and 14 bases lay between the germline ends. For the CDR3, the DNA is TGTGCCAGCAGTTCCCCAGGGCGAGCAAACTATGGCTACACCTTC. Amino acids: CASSSPGRANYGYTF.

The chain has TRBV6-6 and TRBJ2-1; 12 bases fit TRBD2. The J segment lost 12 bases and the V segment lost 6 bases, leaving 15 bases of the junction unmatched. CDR3 length equals 16 residues. Germline CDR1 reads MNHNY; CDR2 reads SVGAGI (reference sequence). The CDR3 DNA is TGTGCCAGCAGAACAGGGACTAGCGGGTCGTACTGGGGGCAGTTCTTC. Amino acids: CASRTGTSGSYWGQFF.

The count of this clone is one. V usage is TRBV7-3 and J usage is TRBJ2-1, with D maybe TRBD1 (6 bases). This CDR3 has 12 residues. CDR1 and CDR2 from the germline V gene are SGHTA and FQGTGA. V lost 4 bases and J lost 9, with 10 bases in between. The CDR3 protein is CASSYPRGEQFF. In DNA, the CDR3 is TGTGCCAGCAGCTATCCCAGGGGTGAGCAGTTCTTC.

This chain uses TRBV10-3 with TRBJ2-1; TRBD2 matches 9 bases. V shed 6 bases and J 3 bases; nucleotides not matched to a gene: 3. The CDR3 is made up of 14 amino acids. Germline CDR1 ENHRY, CDR2 SYGVKD. CDR3 residues: CAIRREGDYNEQFF. In DNA form, the CDR3 reads TGTGCCATCAGGCGGGAGGGGGACTACAATGAGCAGTTCTTC.

This rearrangement joins TRBV7-8 to TRBJ1-1; 8 nucleotides line up with TRBD1. CDR1 is SGHVS, CDR2 FQNEAQ, per germline. The trim removed 5 bases at V and 3 bases at J, leaving 8 bases unmatched. The CDR3 covers 15 residues. CDR3 nucleotides: TGTGCCAGCAGCGGGCGACAGGGGTTCGACACTGAAGCTTTCTTT. It codes for CASSGRQGFDTEAFF. Full variable domain (remainder filled in from reference TRBV7-8 and TRBJ1-1): GAGVSQSPRYKVAKRGQDVALRCDPISGHVSLFWYQQALGQGPEFLTYFQNEAQLDKSGLPSDRFFAERPEGSVSTLKIQRTQQEDSAVYLCASSGRQGFDTEAFFGQGTRLTVV.

The chain uses TRBV7-2 and TRBJ2-3; D uncertain. CDR1 is SGHTA, CDR2 FQGNSA, per germline. The CDR3 is made up of 14 amino acids. V was clipped by 6 bases and J by 5 bases, with 15 bases between them. CDR3 nucleotides: TGTGCCAGCAGGCGGCCTGGAGCGTTAGATACGCAGTATTTT. This gives the protein CASRRPGALDTQYF.

This clone was observed a few times. Additional DNA sequences in this sample encode the identical CDR3. This chain uses TRBV7-8 with TRBJ2-7, with D possibly being TRBD1 (6 bases). V gave up 1 base and J gave up 3 bases, with 16 bases separating them. The CDR3 is made up of 16 amino acids. The germline CDR1 and CDR2 sequences are SGHVS and FQNEAQ. The CDR3 region is CASSLEGTRVRYEQYF. CDR3 sequence (DNA): TGTGCCAGCAGCTTAGAGGGGACAAGGGTCCGCTACGAGCAGTACTTC.

The chain recombines TRBV14 with TRBJ1-1, with unresolved D. CDR1 and CDR2 (germline): SGHDN, FVKESK. The CDR3 runs to 13 residues. V gave up 1 base and J gave up 0 bases, with 3 bases separating them. CDR3 nucleotide sequence: TGTGCCAGCAGCCAAGCCATGAACACTGAAGCTTTCTTT. Residues: CASSQAMNTEAFF. The whole variable domain, filled in from reference TRBV14 and TRBJ1-1, reads EAGVTQFPSHSVIEKGQTVTLRCDPISGHDNLYWYRRVMGKEIKFLLHFVKESKQDESGMPNNRFLAERTGGTYSTLKVQPAELEDSGVYFCASSQAMNTEAFFGQGTRLTVV.

The chain combines TRBV27 with TRBJ2-2; D remains ambiguous. The V end lost 5 bases, the J end lost 1 base, and 11 bases lay between the germline ends. Germline V CDR1 and CDR2: MNHEY, SMNVEV (reference sequence). The CDR3 contains 15 residues. This CDR3 is CASSKENGNTGELFF. In DNA form, the CDR3 reads TGTGCCAGCAGTAAAGAGAATGGGAACACCGGGGAGCTGTTTTTT.

The chain employs TRBV5-4 and TRBJ1-2, with a weak D call TRBD1 (6 bases). Germline CDR1 is SGHNT and CDR2 is YYREEE (reference sequence). The V gene lost 4 bases and the J gene lost 5 bases, with 15 bases spanning the gap. The CDR3 loop spans 14 amino acids. The CDR3 region is CASSQDRYRYGYTF. The CDR3 coding sequence is TGTGCCAGCAGCCAAGACAGGTATCGTTATGGCTACACCTTC.

As DNA, the CDR3 is TGTGCCAGTAGTATCGTCCTCGGGGTCGGCTTTCCCGGGGAGCTGTTTTTT. Translation: CASSIVLGVGFPGELFF. This chain connects TRBV19 to TRBJ2-2; possibly TRBD2 for D (5 bases). Trimming took 3 bases from V and 6 from J, leaving 20 bases between them. CDR3 size: 17 residues. Germline V gives CDR1 LNHDA, CDR2 SQIVND (reference sequence).

The chain links TRBV19 to TRBJ2-1; 14 bases align to TRBD2. From germline, CDR1 is LNHDA and CDR2 SQIVND (reference sequence). Trimming removed 7 bases from V and 10 bases from J; junction bases left unmatched: 12. This CDR3 contains 16 residues. The CDR3 DNA follows: TGTGCCAGTACCTCCCCGACTAGCGGGAGGGCCAGGGAGCAGTTCTTC. Encoded protein: CASTSPTSGRAREQFF.

The gene calls are TRBV6-1 and TRBJ2-7; 9 bases match TRBD1. Trimming removed 5 bases from V and 5 bases from J; junction bases left unmatched: 7. This CDR3 has 14 amino acids. Germline CDR1 reads MNHNS; CDR2 reads SASEGT. CDR3 protein: CASSNTGQGNEQYF. For the CDR3, the DNA is TGTGCCAGCAGTAATACCGGACAGGGGAACGAGCAGTACTTC.

V and J are TRBV9 and TRBJ1-1; no definite D call. The CDR3 spans 15 residues. Trimming removed 0 bases at V and 4 bases at J, with 13 bases between. Germline-derived CDR1 and CDR2 are SGDLS and YYNGEE. The CDR3 nucleotides are TGTGCCAGCAGCGTAGGAGAGAGGGTAGGCACTGAAGCTTTCTTT. This translates into CASSVGERVGTEAFF.

J is TRBJ1-6 and V is TRBV28; TRBD1 matches at 7 bases. The CDR3 sequence is 16 residues long. Germline V gene data show CDR1 as MDHEN and CDR2 as SYDVKM. Trimming took 6 bases from V and 12 from J; bases not matched to a gene: 17. CDR3 DNA sequence: TGTGCCAGCAGCACAGCGGACAGGCGCCCTTGGGGACCCCTCCACTTT. Its protein is CASSTADRRPWGPLHF. The complete variable domain, with remaining parts taken from reference TRBV28 and TRBJ1-6, reads DVKVTQSSRYLVKRTGEKVFLECVQDMDHENMFWYRQDPGLGLRLIYFSYDVKMKEKGDIPEGYSVSREKKERFSLILESASTNQTSMYLCASSTADRRPWGPLHFGNGTRLTVT.

The chain carries TRBV6-5 and TRBJ1-3, with D hard to call. Trimming cost V 4 bases and J 4 bases, with 14 bases left between them. The CDR3 has 15 amino acids. CDR1 MNHEY and CDR2 SVGAGI come from the germline V gene. The CDR3 is CASSSPGLRGNTIYF. Here the CDR3 DNA reads TGTGCCAGCAGTTCCCCAGGACTCAGGGGAAACACCATATATTTT.

This clone was observed a handful of times. V is TRBV6-4 and J is TRBJ2-3, with 10 bases lining up with TRBD2. CDR1 is MRHNA and CDR2 is SNTAGT in the germline V gene. The ends lost 5 bases at V and 5 bases at J; junction bases unmatched: 7. This CDR3 comprises 15 residues. For the CDR3, the DNA is TGTGCCAGCAGTTCCTCAGCGGGAGGGTTAGATACGCAGTATTTT. This codes for CASSSSAGGLDTQYF.

The chain combines TRBV5-6 with TRBJ1-2, with 9 bases that match TRBD1. This CDR3 is built from 17 residues. Germline V CDR1 and CDR2: SGHDT, YYEEEE. V dropped 0 bases and J dropped 8; count of bases not matched to a gene: 14. This CDR3 is CASSLGGGTGGPGGYTF. The CDR3 bases are TGTGCCAGCAGCTTGGGCGGGGGCACAGGGGGCCCAGGAGGCTACACCTTC.

The rearrangement joins TRBV10-3 to TRBJ2-3, with a tentative D call TRBD2 (5 bases). CDR3 length: 13 amino acids. V was cut by 8 bases and J by 0 bases, with 9 bases left in between. Germline V gene sequence: CDR1 ENHRY, CDR2 SYGVKD. The CDR3 coding sequence is TGTGCCATCCACAGCGGTAGCACAGATACGCAGTATTTT. Protein product: CAIHSGSTDTQYF.

V and J are TRBV2 and TRBJ2-7; D might be TRBD2 (6 bases). V lost 6 bases and J 0 bases, leaving 12 bases between the germline ends. Per germline, CDR1 SNHLY and CDR2 FYNNEI. The CDR3 is 14 amino acids. The CDR3 DNA sequence: TGTGCCAGCAGGCCGGGAGCTTTCTCCTACGAGCAGTACTTC. This gives the protein CASRPGAFSYEQYF.

The CDR3 loop reads CASSLRSLSGANVLTF. The DNA of the CDR3 is TGCGCCAGCAGCTTAAGAAGCCTGTCTGGGGCCAACGTCCTGACTTTC. V gene TRBV5-1 combines with J gene TRBJ2-6; D gene unclear. Germline V gives CDR1 SGHRS, CDR2 YFSETQ. Trimming removed 2 bases at V and 1 base at J, with 10 bases between. This CDR3 comprises 16 residues.

This clone appeared once. The CDR3 DNA follows: TGTGCCATCAGTGATGAGACAGGGGAGAATGAGCAGTTCTTC. Translating it yields CAISDETGENEQFF. The chain uses TRBV10-3 and TRBJ2-1; 8 bases fit TRBD1. V was pared by 3 bases and J by 7 bases, with 5 bases of the junction left unmatched. The CDR3 totals 14 residues. Germline V lookup: CDR1 ENHRY, CDR2 SYGVKD.

The V gene is TRBV5-1, the J gene TRBJ2-7; 9 bases align to TRBD2. V was clipped by 2 bases and J by 6 bases; unmatched bases: 6. This CDR3 region has 14 residues. The germline V gene has CDR1 SGHRS and CDR2 YFSETQ. CDR3 sequence (DNA): TGCGCCAGCAGCTTCGGGACTAGCATTCCCGAGCAGTACTTC. Residues: CASSFGTSIPEQYF.

V usage is TRBV2 and J usage is TRBJ2-2, with D possibly being TRBD2 (5 bases). In germline, CDR1 is SNHLY, CDR2 FYNNEI. Trimming took 6 bases from V and 8 from J, leaving 19 bases between them. There are 15 residues in the CDR3. CDR3 in DNA: TGTGCCAGCAGCGAGCCCCGGACTGAACGGGGGGAGCTGTTTTTT. Protein product: CASSEPRTERGELFF. Full variable domain (rest looked up from reference TRBV2 and TRBJ2-2): EPEVTQTPSHQVTQMGQEVILRCVPISNHLYFYWYRQILGQKVEFLVSFYNNEISEKSEIFDDQFSVERPDGSNFTLKIRSTKLEDSAMYFCASSEPRTERGELFFGEGSRLTVL.

This clone was seen a single time. CDR3 DNA: TGCGCCAGCAGCCAGTCCAGCGGGAGGGCCGTATCCAATGAGCAGTTCTTC. This encodes CASSQSSGRAVSNEQFF. The chain combines TRBV4-3 with TRBJ2-1; 10 bases agree with TRBD2. V shed 3 bases, J shed 6 bases, and the junction held 11 bases outside the gene matches. This CDR3 comprises 17 residues. Germline assignment: CDR1 LGHNA and CDR2 YSLEER.

This chain connects TRBV30 to TRBJ1-5; no reliable D call. This CDR3 has 15 residues. The ends were cut back, 1 base at V and 0 bases at J, with 10 bases in the middle. The germline V gene has CDR1 GTSNPN and CDR2 SVGIG (reference sequence). The CDR3, as DNA: TGTGCCTGGAGTGGAGGATCGGCTAGCAATCAGCCCCAGCATTTT. It specifies CAWSGGSASNQPQHF.

The J gene is TRBJ2-1, the V gene TRBV7-9, with TRBD2 matching over 8 bases. CDR1 is SEHNR and CDR2 is FQNEAQ in the germline V gene (reference sequence). There are 13 residues in the CDR3. V lost 1 base and J lost 11; bases outside the gene matches: 4. The CDR3 region is CASSLVPGGQQFF. CDR3 DNA: TGTGCCAGCAGCTTAGTTCCGGGAGGGCAGCAGTTCTTC.

In the case of this clone: The germline gene is not matched at one end of the junction; a read error may be the cause. The rearrangement links TRBV7-9 to TRBJ2-2, with D possibly matching TRBD2 (6 bases). Germline CDR1 reads SEHNR; CDR2 reads FQNEAQ (reference sequence). CDR3 length equals 13 residues. DNA for the CDR3: TGTTCCAGCAGCGCCTTGGGGGGCGGGGAGCTGTTTTTT. Encoded protein: CSSSALGGGELFF.

In this sample, this clone turned up once. This chain uses TRBV9 with TRBJ1-2, with D tentatively TRBD1 (5 bases). The germline V gene encodes CDR1 SGDLS and CDR2 YYNGEE. CDR3 size: 15 residues. V lost 3 bases, J lost 3 bases, and 15 bases lay in between. Here the CDR3 DNA reads TGTGCCAGCAGCGCCTCAGGGTGGGGGGACTATGGCTACACCTTC. As protein: CASSASGWGDYGYTF.

The gene calls are TRBV2 and TRBJ2-1; 11 bases fit TRBD2. The ends lost 5 bases at V and 4 bases at J; junction bases unmatched: 10. Germline V lookup: CDR1 SNHLY, CDR2 FYNNEI. The CDR3 contains 17 residues. CDR3 sequence: CASSSPIAGGRYNEQFF. DNA of the CDR3: TGTGCCAGCAGTTCTCCCATAGCGGGAGGGCGTTACAATGAGCAGTTCTTC.